These T cell receptor beta chains were read from a single sample in a study of T-cell memory formation after mild COVID-19. Each CDR3 protein is one row after TCRdb ran MiXCR on the 5' RACE reads. The sample shows tens of thousands of distinct CDR3 sequences, approximately 9.7% of them seen only once. The sample was PBMCs or a T cell subset sorted from them (not recorded which). The origin of the receptors is an adult woman who had mild COVID-19 (a few samples of this study predate the infection). Cell type and time point are not known. CDR3s include the opening cysteine and the closing phenylalanine or tryptophan. The D gene is left open where the match is weak. Not all rows give a size; the values are once, few, many and, for expanded clones, a class.

V: TRBV6-5; size: many; J: TRBJ2-1; D: NA; DNA: TGTGCCAGCAGTCCAGGACTAGGAGGGGGCAATCGTGAGCAGTTCTTC; CDR3: CASSPGLGGGNREQFF
V: TRBV5-1; size: NA; J: TRBJ1-4; D: NA; DNA: TGCGCCAGCAGCCCGGAGGGGTTTAATGAAAAACTGTATTTT; CDR3: CASSPEGFNEKLYF
V: TRBV11-2; size: many; J: TRBJ2-3; D: TRBD2; DNA: TGTGCCAGCAGCTTAGTTACGCGCGGGAGACCAGATACGCAGTATTTT; CDR3: CASSLVTRGRPDTQYF
V: TRBV3-1; size: few; J: TRBJ2-5; D: NA; DNA: TGTGCCAGCAGCCAAGATCCAACAGATTTCCAAGAGACCCAGTACTTC; CDR3: CASSQDPTDFQETQYF
V: TRBV29-1; size: NA; J: TRBJ1-2; D: NA; DNA: TGCAGCGTTGAAGATCGGGGGGAGGTTAGAAACTATGGCTACACCTTC; CDR3: CSVEDRGEVRNYGYTF
V: TRBV12-3/TRBV12-4; size: few; J: TRBJ1-4; D: NA; DNA: TGTGCCAGCAGTTTCGGGAACTCGGAACTGTTTTTT; CDR3: CASSFGNSELFF
V: TRBV6-2/TRBV6-3; size: many; J: TRBJ2-7; D: NA; DNA: TGTGCCAGCAGGGGATACGGGACACACTCCTACGAGCAGTACTTC; CDR3: CASRGYGTHSYEQYF
V: TRBV23-1; size: NA; J: TRBJ1-1; D: NA; DNA: TGCGCCATACTAGGGCAGTTGAACACTGAAGCTTTCTTT; CDR3: CAILGQLNTEAFF
V: TRBV20-1; size: many; J: TRBJ1-5; D: NA; DNA: TGCAGTGCTAGGGACCCTTTATTTGATAGCAATCAGCCCCAGCATTTT; CDR3: CSARDPLFDSNQPQHF
V: TRBV20-1; size: few; J: TRBJ1-6; D: NA; DNA: TGCAGTGCTAGCGAGGGAGGTGTTTCACCCCTCCACTTT; CDR3: CSASEGGVSPLHF
V: TRBV2; size: NA; J: TRBJ2-4; D: NA; DNA: TGTGCCAGCAGTGAATTATCGCCTAGGGTAGCCAAAAACATTCAGTACTTC; CDR3: CASSELSPRVAKNIQYF
V: TRBV10-2; size: few; J: TRBJ2-3; D: NA; DNA: TGCGCCAGCAGTGCCGACCAGGGTACAGATACGCAGTATTTT; CDR3: CASSADQGTDTQYF
V: TRBV6-6; size: many; J: TRBJ2-3; D: NA; DNA: TGTGCCAGCAGTTATTCAGACCCAGCAGATACGCAGTATTTT; CDR3: CASSYSDPADTQYF
V: TRBV12-3/TRBV12-4; size: few; J: TRBJ1-1; D: NA; DNA: TGTGCCAGCAAACTGGACCCTACGAGCCGGGAAGCTTTCTTT; CDR3: CASKLDPTSREAFF
V: TRBV7-9; size: many; J: TRBJ2-5; D: TRBD2; DNA: TGTGCCAGCAGCCCGGGACTAGCGGGAGGCGAGACCCAGTACTTC; CDR3: CASSPGLAGGETQYF
V: TRBV5-1; size: NA; J: TRBJ2-3; D: NA; DNA: TGCGCCAGCAGCTTGGCCCTACAGATATCAGATACGCAGTATTTT; CDR3: CASSLALQISDTQYF
V: TRBV5-1; size: many; J: TRBJ2-3; D: NA; DNA: TGCGCCAGCAGGGAAGGGGGTCGAAGTACAGATACGCAGTATTTT; CDR3: CASREGGRSTDTQYF
V: TRBV29-1; size: medium-sized; J: TRBJ2-1; D: NA; DNA: TGCAGCGTTTGGTCCGGGACCCCGTTCTTC; CDR3: CSVWSGTPFF
V: TRBV25-1; size: NA; J: TRBJ1-1; D: NA; DNA: TGTGCCAGCAGCGGCGGGAACACTGAAGCTTTCTTT; CDR3: CASSGGNTEAFF
V: TRBV7-2; size: few; J: TRBJ2-7; D: NA; DNA: TGTGCCAGCAGCTTGTGGGCAGGGTCCTACGAGCAGTACTTC; CDR3: CASSLWAGSYEQYF
V: TRBV6-5; size: few; J: TRBJ1-2; D: TRBD1; DNA: TGTGCCAGCAGTGGGTCGGACAGGGACTATGGCTACACCTTC; CDR3: CASSGSDRDYGYTF
V: TRBV2; size: NA; J: TRBJ1-3; D: TRBD1; DNA: TGTGCCAGCAGTGAAGTGGCAGGGGGAAGTTCTGGAAACACCATATATTTT; CDR3: CASSEVAGGSSGNTIYF
V: TRBV5-5; size: few; J: TRBJ1-5; D: NA; DNA: TGTGCCAGCAGCTGGGCAGGGAGAAGCAATCAGCCCCAGCATTTT; CDR3: CASSWAGRSNQPQHF
V: TRBV6-1; size: few; J: TRBJ2-4; D: NA; DNA: TGTGCCAGCAGCAAACTACAAGAAATTCTAGCCAAAAACATTCAGTACTTC; CDR3: CASSKLQEILAKNIQYF
V: TRBV5-1; size: few; J: TRBJ1-1; D: NA; DNA: TGCGCCAGCAGGCAGCGAACAGGGTTGAACACTGAAGCTTTCTTT; CDR3: CASRQRTGLNTEAFF
V: TRBV15; size: many; J: TRBJ2-7; D: NA; DNA: TGTGCCACCAGCAGAGGTTCCGGGACGGAGTACGAGCAGTACTTC; CDR3: CATSRGSGTEYEQYF
V: TRBV6-6; size: few; J: TRBJ1-4; D: TRBD1; DNA: TGTGCCAGCAGTCACCAGCGGGTGGCAGGGGGCTTCGGAAAACTGTTTTTT; CDR3: CASSHQRVAGGFGKLFF
V: TRBV20-1; size: many; J: TRBJ2-7; D: NA; DNA: TGCAGTGCACGCGGATCATTCCTCAGCTCCTACGAGCAGTACTTC; CDR3: CSARGSFLSSYEQYF
V: TRBV29-1; size: many; J: TRBJ2-3; D: TRBD1; DNA: TGCAGCGTTGAAGGGGGACAGCCAACGACAGATACGCAGTATTTT; CDR3: CSVEGGQPTTDTQYF
V: TRBV20-1; size: few; J: TRBJ1-1; D: NA; DNA: TGCAGTGCAACGAGTCAGAACACTGAAGCTTTCTTT; CDR3: CSATSQNTEAFF
V: TRBV7-6; size: few; J: TRBJ2-1; D: TRBD2; DNA: TGTGCCAGCAGCCCCGGGAGTAGCGGGAGCTCCTACAATGAGCAGTTCTTC; CDR3: CASSPGSSGSSYNEQFF
V: TRBV25-1; size: NA; J: TRBJ1-6; D: TRBD1; DNA: TGTGCCAGCAGGGCCACAGGGGGCCCCCTCCACTTT; CDR3: CASRATGGPLHF
V: TRBV14; size: NA; J: TRBJ1-3; D: TRBD1; DNA: TGTGCCAGCAGCGAACAACAGGGGGTGAACTCTGGAAACACCATATATTTT; CDR3: CASSEQQGVNSGNTIYF
V: TRBV18; size: many; J: TRBJ2-1; D: TRBD1; DNA: TGTGCCAGCTCACCCCGACCAGGGACAGATATCTACAATGAGCAGTTCTTC; CDR3: CASSPRPGTDIYNEQFF
V: TRBV6-5; size: many; J: TRBJ2-3; D: NA; DNA: TGTGCCAGCAGTTACCAGCCCCTTGGCACAGATACGCAGTATTTT; CDR3: CASSYQPLGTDTQYF
V: TRBV2; size: NA; J: TRBJ2-1; D: NA; DNA: TGTGCCAGCAGTGAAGTAGGGGACACACCGTTCTTC; CDR3: CASSEVGDTPFF
V: TRBV29-1; size: many; J: TRBJ2-5; D: NA; DNA: TGCAGCGTTGCCGGGGGAATGGAGACCCAGTACTTC; CDR3: CSVAGGMETQYF
V: TRBV5-1; size: NA; J: TRBJ2-3; D: NA; DNA: TGCGCCAGCAGCTTGCTGCGAGATACGCAGTATTTT; CDR3: CASSLLRDTQYF
V: TRBV24-1; size: NA; J: TRBJ2-3; D: NA; DNA: TGTGCCACCAGTTCCGAGGGGCGCACAGATACGCAGTATTTT; CDR3: CATSSEGRTDTQYF
V: TRBV6-2/TRBV6-3; size: many; J: TRBJ2-7; D: TRBD1; DNA: TGTGCCAGCAGCGATTCAACAGGGGGCCATTACGAGCAGTACTTC; CDR3: CASSDSTGGHYEQYF
V: TRBV15; size: many; J: TRBJ2-3; D: NA; DNA: TGTGCCACCAGCAGAGCCGGGACTCCCCACCCGAGATATACGCAGTATTTT; CDR3: CATSRAGTPHPRYTQYF
V: TRBV30; size: NA; J: TRBJ2-3; D: NA; DNA: TGTGCCTGGAGTATCCCCGGGGCAGATACGCAGTATTTT; CDR3: CAWSIPGADTQYF
V: TRBV20-1; size: NA; J: TRBJ1-1; D: TRBD1; DNA: TGCAGTGCTAGGACAGGGACTGAAGCTTTCTTT; CDR3: CSARTGTEAFF
V: TRBV18; size: few; J: TRBJ1-5; D: NA; DNA: TGTGCCAGCTCACCACTCCCGCCGCTCCTCCATCAGCCCCAGCATTTT; CDR3: CASSPLPPLLHQPQHF
V: TRBV24-1; size: NA; J: TRBJ2-5; D: TRBD2; DNA: TGTGCCACCAGTGAAGGTTACGGGAGGGCCTCAGAGACCCAGTACTTC; CDR3: CATSEGYGRASETQYF
V: TRBV4-3; size: many; J: TRBJ2-1; D: TRBD1; DNA: TGCGCCAGCAGCCAAGATCCGGCAGGGGGTACTGAGCAGTTCTTC; CDR3: CASSQDPAGGTEQFF
V: TRBV5-1; size: NA; J: TRBJ2-7; D: NA; DNA: TGCGCCAGCAGCTTGTATGGTAGCTCCTACGAGCAGTACTTC; CDR3: CASSLYGSSYEQYF
V: TRBV5-1; size: few; J: TRBJ1-2; D: NA; DNA: TGCGCCAGCAGCGCCCAGGGGTTCGGCTACACCTTC; CDR3: CASSAQGFGYTF